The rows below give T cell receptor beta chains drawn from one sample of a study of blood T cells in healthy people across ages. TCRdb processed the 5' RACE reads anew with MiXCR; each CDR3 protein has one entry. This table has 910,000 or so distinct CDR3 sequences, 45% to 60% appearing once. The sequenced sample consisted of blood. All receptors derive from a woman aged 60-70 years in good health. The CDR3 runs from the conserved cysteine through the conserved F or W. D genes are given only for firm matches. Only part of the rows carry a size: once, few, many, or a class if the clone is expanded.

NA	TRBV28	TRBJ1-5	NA	CASSLRGAENSNQPQHF	TGTGCCAGCAGTTTAAGGGGGGCGGAGAATAGCAATCAGCCCCAGCATTTT
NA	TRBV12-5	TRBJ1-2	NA	CASGLVTGHLTNYGYTF	TGTGCTAGTGGTTTGGTAACGGGACATCTCACTAACTATGGCTACACCTTC
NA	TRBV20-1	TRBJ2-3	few	CSARAPLDTQYF	TGCAGTGCTCGCGCCCCACTAGATACGCAGTATTTT
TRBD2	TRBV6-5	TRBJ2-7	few	CASSYDLSGSYEQYF	TGTGCCAGCAGTTACGACCTTAGCGGGAGCTACGAGCAGTACTTC
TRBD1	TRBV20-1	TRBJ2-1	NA	CSASGQVGFYNEQFF	TGCAGTGCTAGCGGACAGGTCGGATTCTACAATGAGCAGTTCTTC
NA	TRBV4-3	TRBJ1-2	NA	CASSQDTLWESKNYGYTF	TGCGCCAGCAGCCAAGACACCCTTTGGGAGTCTAAGAACTATGGCTACACCTTC
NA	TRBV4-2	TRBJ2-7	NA	CASSQDPGEASYEQYF	TGTGCCAGCAGCCAAGATCCGGGGGAGGCTTCCTACGAGCAGTACTTC
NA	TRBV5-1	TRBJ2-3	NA	CASSPDRNTDTQYF	TGCGCCAGCAGCCCCGACAGGAACACAGATACGCAGTATTTT
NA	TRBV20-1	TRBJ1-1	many	CSARDVVNTEAFF	TGCAGTGCTAGAGATGTAGTGAACACTGAAGCTTTCTTT
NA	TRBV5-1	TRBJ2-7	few	CASSLQGIGYEQYF	TGCGCCAGCAGCTTACAGGGTATCGGGTACGAGCAGTACTTC
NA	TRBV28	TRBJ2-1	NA	CASSGGISYNEQFF	TGTGCCAGCAGTGGGGGAATATCCTACAATGAGCAGTTCTTC
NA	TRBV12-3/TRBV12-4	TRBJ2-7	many	CASSRDGGYEQYF	TGTGCCAGCAGTAGGGACGGAGGCTACGAGCAGTACTTC
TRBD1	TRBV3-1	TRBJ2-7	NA	CASRKTGTGVHEQYF	TGTGCCAGCAGAAAAACCGGGACAGGGGTCCACGAGCAGTACTTC
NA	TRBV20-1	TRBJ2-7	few	CSARTIEEQYF	TGCAGTGCGAGGACTATAGAAGAGCAGTACTTC
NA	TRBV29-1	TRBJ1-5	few	CSVEVANDGQPQHF	TGCAGCGTTGAAGTGGCTAATGATGGACAGCCCCAGCATTTT
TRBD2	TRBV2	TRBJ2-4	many	CASSLAGNIQYF	TGTGCCAGCAGTCTAGCGGGAAACATTCAGTACTTC
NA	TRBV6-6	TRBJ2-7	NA	CTSSESRGTGSEQYF	TGTACCAGCAGTGAGTCTCGCGGTACGGGAAGTGAGCAGTACTTC
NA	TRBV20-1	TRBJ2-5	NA	CSAANKETQYF	TGCAGTGCTGCCAACAAAGAGACCCAGTACTTC
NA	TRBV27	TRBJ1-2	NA	CASGLRGDYGYTF	TGTGCCAGCGGTCTCCGGGGGGACTATGGCTACACCTTC
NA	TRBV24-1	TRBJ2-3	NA	CATSDPLKDTQYF	TGTGCCACCAGTGACCCCCTTAAAGATACGCAGTATTTT
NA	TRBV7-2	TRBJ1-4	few	CASSLGGGGEKLFF	TGTGCCAGCAGCTTAGGGGGGGGTGGTGAAAAACTGTTTTTT
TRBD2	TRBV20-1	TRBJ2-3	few	CSASLAGEAWATDTQYF	TGCAGTGCTAGCCTAGCGGGAGAAGCGTGGGCTACAGATACGCAGTATTTT
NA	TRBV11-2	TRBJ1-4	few	CASSLAGNLEKLFF	TGTGCCAGCAGCTTGGCCGGGAACCTTGAAAAACTGTTTTTT
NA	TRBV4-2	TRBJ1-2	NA	CASSQETLSGRSYGYTF	TGTGCCAGCAGCCAAGAAACACTTTCTGGCCGGAGTTATGGCTACACCTTC
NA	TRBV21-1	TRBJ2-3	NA	CASRPGRSTATQYF	TGTGCCAGCAGACCGGGCCGGAGCACAGCTACGCAGTATTTT
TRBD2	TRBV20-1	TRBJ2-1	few	CSARFWLAGHNEQFF	TGCAGTGCTAGGTTTTGGCTAGCGGGCCACAATGAGCAGTTCTTC
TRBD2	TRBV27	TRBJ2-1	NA	CASATSGSENEQFF	TGTGCCAGCGCGACTAGCGGGAGTGAAAATGAGCAGTTCTTC
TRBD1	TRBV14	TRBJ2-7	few	CASSQDHGQGLYEQYF	TGTGCCAGCAGCCAAGATCATGGACAGGGGCTCTACGAGCAGTACTTC
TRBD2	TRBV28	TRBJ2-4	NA	CASSSLAGVAKNIQYF	TGTGCCAGCAGTTCACTAGCGGGAGTAGCCAAAAACATTCAGTACTTC
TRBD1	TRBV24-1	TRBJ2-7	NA	CATQGHDYEQYF	TGTGCCACACAGGGGCACGACTACGAGCAGTACTTC
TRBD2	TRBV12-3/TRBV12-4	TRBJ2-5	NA	CASSTLAGDRETQYF	TGTGCCAGCAGCACGTTAGCGGGAGATAGAGAGACCCAGTACTTC
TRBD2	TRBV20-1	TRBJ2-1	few	CSAQRGLAGDTEQFF	TGCAGTGCCCAGAGGGGACTAGCGGGAGACACTGAGCAGTTCTTC
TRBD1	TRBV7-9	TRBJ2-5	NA	CASSAGTAGVPPGQETQYF	TGTGCCAGCAGCGCTGGGACAGCCGGGGTCCCTCCGGGGCAAGAGACCCAGTACTTC
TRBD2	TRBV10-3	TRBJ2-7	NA	CAISESLAGRSYEQYF	TGTGCCATCAGTGAGTCGCTAGCGGGCCGGTCCTACGAGCAGTACTTC
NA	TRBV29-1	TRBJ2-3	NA	CSVDTGTGTQYF	TGCAGCGTTGACACGGGGACGGGTACGCAGTATTTT
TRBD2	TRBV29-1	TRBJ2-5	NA	CSVENGRVGETQYF	TGCAGCGTTGAAAACGGGAGGGTGGGAGAGACCCAGTACTTC
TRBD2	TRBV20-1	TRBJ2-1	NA	CSARVTSGLNEQFF	TGCAGTGCTAGGGTGACTAGCGGACTCAATGAGCAGTTCTTC
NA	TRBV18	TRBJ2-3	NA	CASSPPATDTQYF	TGTGCCAGCTCACCACCAGCGACAGATACGCAGTATTTT
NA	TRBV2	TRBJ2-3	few	CASEAPPTDTQYF	TGTGCCAGCGAAGCCCCCCCCACAGATACGCAGTATTTT
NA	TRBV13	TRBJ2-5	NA	CASGEGDQETQYF	TGTGCCAGCGGGGAGGGGGATCAAGAGACCCAGTACTTC
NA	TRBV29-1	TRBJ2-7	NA	CSVLEYEQYF	TGCAGCGTCTTGGAGTACGAGCAGTACTTC
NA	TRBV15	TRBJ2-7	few	CATSRDWSSIGPPYEQYF	TGTGCCACCAGCAGAGATTGGTCATCCATTGGTCCTCCCTACGAGCAGTACTTC
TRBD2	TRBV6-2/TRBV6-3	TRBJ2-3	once	CASSSFPPRTSLTDTQYF	TGTGCCAGCAGTTCCTTCCCCCCACGGACTAGCCTCACAGATACGCAGTATTTT
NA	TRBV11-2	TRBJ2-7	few	CASSFTQGSTYEQYF	TGTGCCAGCAGCTTTACACAGGGATCCACCTACGAGCAGTACTTC
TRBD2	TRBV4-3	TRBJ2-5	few	CASSPNNGLAGADEQYF	TGCGCCAGCAGCCCGAACAACGGACTAGCGGGAGCGGATGAGCAGTACTTC
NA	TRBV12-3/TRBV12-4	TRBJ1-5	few	CASSFGSSVPGSNQPQHF	TGTGCCAGCAGTTTCGGGTCGTCGGTTCCAGGAAGCAATCAGCCCCAGCATTTT
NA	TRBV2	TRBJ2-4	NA	CASIRQGGAKNIQYF	TGTGCCAGCATTAGACAGGGAGGAGCCAAAAACATTCAGTACTTC
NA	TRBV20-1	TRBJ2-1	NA	CSARDMLGGEQFF	TGCAGTGCTAGAGATATGTTAGGCGGCGAGCAGTTCTTC
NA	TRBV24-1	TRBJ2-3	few	CATSDSGDTQYF	TGTGCCACCAGTGATTCCGGGGATACGCAGTATTTT
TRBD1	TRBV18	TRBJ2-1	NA	CASSPSRGTGYANEQFF	TGTGCCAGCTCCCCTTCCAGGGGGACAGGGTACGCCAATGAGCAGTTCTTC
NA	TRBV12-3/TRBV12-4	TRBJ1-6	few	CASSSDRKNSPLHF	TGTGCCAGCAGTTCCGACAGGAAGAATTCACCCCTCCACTTT